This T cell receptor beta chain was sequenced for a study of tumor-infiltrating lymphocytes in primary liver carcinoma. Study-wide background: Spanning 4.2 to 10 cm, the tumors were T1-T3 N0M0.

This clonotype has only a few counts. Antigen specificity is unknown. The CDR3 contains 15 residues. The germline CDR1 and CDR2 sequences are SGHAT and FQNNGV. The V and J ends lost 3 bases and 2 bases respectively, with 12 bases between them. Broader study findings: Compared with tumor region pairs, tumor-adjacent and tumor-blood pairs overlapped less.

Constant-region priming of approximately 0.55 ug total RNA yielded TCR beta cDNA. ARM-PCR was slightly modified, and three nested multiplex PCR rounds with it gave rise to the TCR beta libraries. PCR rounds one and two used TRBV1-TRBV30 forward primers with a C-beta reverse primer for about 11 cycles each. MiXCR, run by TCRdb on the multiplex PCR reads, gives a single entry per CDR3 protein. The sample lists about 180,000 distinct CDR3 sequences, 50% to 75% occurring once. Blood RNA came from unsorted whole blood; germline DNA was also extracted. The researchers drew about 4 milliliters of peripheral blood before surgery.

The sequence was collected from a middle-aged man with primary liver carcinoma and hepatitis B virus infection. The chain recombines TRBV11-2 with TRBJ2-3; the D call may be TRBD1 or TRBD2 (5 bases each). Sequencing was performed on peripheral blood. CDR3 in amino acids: CASSLGPGLTDTQYF. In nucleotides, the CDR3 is TGTGCCAGCAGCTTGGGTCCGGGGCTCACAGATACGCAGTATTTT.